This T cell receptor beta chain was identified during a study of blood T cell repertoires in COVID-19. As for the study in general: COVID-19 samples from acute and convalescent phases originated in the United States, Italy and Spain. The analysed material was cDNA or gDNA that came from T cells, B-cell-depleted T cells, or PBMCs.

Germline loops: CDR1 MGHDK, CDR2 SYGVNS. V was trimmed by 1 base and J by 1 base, leaving 7 bases between them. The CDR3 is made up of 15 amino acids. Original methodology: Reference gene primers were amplified, and this amplification served to estimate nucleated cell counts. TCRdb's table, derived via immunoSEQ multiplex PCR, lists solely in-frame clones and lacks some. The DNA was the basis for D and trimming; V, J and clone size are from that table. The sample carries about 63,000 clones, around 80% recorded once. The clonotype comes from a human donor in a cohort sampled during active COVID-19. This chain connects TRBV25-1 to TRBJ1-4; D unclear. Sequencing input: peripheral blood. This CDR3 reads CASSEFKLTNEKLFF. The CDR3 DNA reads TGTGCCAGCAGTGAATTCAAGCTAACTAATGAAAAACTGTTTTTT.